The rows below give T cell receptor beta chains drawn from one sample of a study of hypomethylating agent response in myelodysplastic syndrome. The protocol was immunoSEQ multiplex PCR, while the TCRdb copy is restricted to in-frame clones and leaves out a portion. The sample contains fewer than 7,500 clones, 70% to 85% of which appear only once. The source material was bone marrow, sampled before or after starting hypomethylating agent treatment for myelodysplastic syndrome (not recorded which). Receptors originate from a human donor with myelodysplastic syndrome. Each CDR3 is given with its conserved first and last residue. The D gene is left open where the match is weak. Clone size, where shown, is once, few, many, or a class for clones that have expanded.

>-|TRBD1|TRBJ1-1|TRBV14
CASSPQGLGAFF
TGTGCCAGCAGCCCACAGGGGCTTGGGGCTTTCTTT
>-|-|TRBJ1-1|TRBV18
CASSLEPNTEAFF
TGTGCCAGCTCACTAGAGCCGAACACTGAAGCTTTCTTT
>once|-|TRBJ1-1|TRBV9
CASSVLQSAEAFF
TGTGCCAGCAGCGTACTACAGTCGGCTGAAGCTTTCTTT
>few|-|TRBJ2-1|TRBV5-4
CASSRWNEQFF
TGTGCCAGCAGCCGATGGAATGAGCAGTTCTTC
>-|-|TRBJ1-2|TRBV19
CASSNDFYSNYGYTF
TGTGCCAGTAGTAACGATTTCTATTCTAACTATGGCTACACCTTC
>-|-|TRBJ1-1|TRBV5-6
CASSLMLTEAFF
TGTGCCAGCAGCTTGATGCTCACTGAAGCTTTCTTT
>-|-|TRBJ1-1|TRBV6-1
CASSEYVTAMNTEAFF
TGTGCCAGCAGTGAATACGTTACAGCTATGAACACTGAAGCTTTCTTT
>-|-|TRBJ1-5|TRBV21-1
CASSNSRQGVGSGPQHF
TGTGCCAGCAGCAACTCCCGACAGGGGGTGGGTTCGGGGCCCCAGCATTTT
>-|-|TRBJ2-1|TRBV5-1
CASSLAKGRRDEQFF
TGCGCCAGCAGCTTGGCCAAAGGGAGACGGGATGAGCAGTTCTTC
>-|-|TRBJ2-1|TRBV14
CASSQEQGRVNEQFF
TGTGCCAGCAGCCAAGAACAGGGTAGGGTCAATGAGCAGTTCTTC
>-|-|TRBJ2-2|TRBV12-5
CASGFSGDTGELFF
TGTGCTAGTGGTTTTTCAGGGGACACCGGGGAGCTGTTTTTT
>once|-|TRBJ2-1|TRBV7-8
CASSPGAVSSYNEQFF
TGTGCCAGCAGCCCTGGCGCGGTGAGCTCCTACAATGAGCAGTTCTTC
>once|-|TRBJ1-1|TRBV30
CAWSVWGAENTEAFF
TGTGCCTGGAGTGTTTGGGGGGCTGAGAACACTGAAGCTTTCTTT
>few|TRBD1|TRBJ1-1|TRBV5-8
CASSPTGGRDEAFF
TGTGCCAGCAGCCCGACAGGGGGGCGAGATGAAGCTTTCTTT
>-|TRBD1|TRBJ1-6|TRBV7-6
CASSPATGYNSPLHF
TGTGCCAGCAGCCCCGCGACAGGGTACAATTCACCCCTCCACTTT
>-|TRBD1|TRBJ1-4|TRBV30
CAWSVRRGRGPIEKLFF
TGTGCCTGGAGTGTACGAAGGGGGCGAGGCCCAATTGAAAAACTGTTTTTT
>-|-|TRBJ1-5|TRBV4-2
CASSPGTSNQPQHF
TGTGCCAGCAGCCCCGGGACAAGCAATCAGCCCCAGCATTTT
>-|TRBD2|TRBJ2-7|TRBV19
CASSVPGLAGYEQYF
TGTGCCAGTAGTGTTCCGGGACTAGCGGGCTACGAGCAGTACTTC
>once|TRBD1|TRBJ1-2|TRBV28
CASVLGTGGAPYGYTF
TGTGCCAGCGTCCTCGGGACAGGGGGCGCGCCCTATGGCTACACCTTC
>-|TRBD1|TRBJ2-5|TRBV18
CASSPDALGQGRVETQYF
TGTGCCAGCTCACCGGACGCCCTAGGACAGGGGAGGGTAGAGACCCAGTACTTC
>-|-|TRBJ1-3|TRBV30
CAWSPDSSGNTIYF
TGTGCCTGGAGCCCGGACAGCTCTGGAAACACCATATATTTT
>-|-|TRBJ1-2|TRBV4-2
CASSQVMALLGGYTF
TGTGCCAGCAGCCAAGTGATGGCCCTGCTCGGAGGCTACACCTTC
>once|-|TRBJ1-4|TRBV11-1
CASSLGPGANEKLFF
TGTGCCAGCAGCTTAGGTCCAGGGGCTAATGAAAAACTGTTTTTT
>few|-|TRBJ1-1|TRBV27
CASKSGTPGGEAFF
TGTGCCAGCAAGTCCGGGACACCCGGGGGTGAAGCTTTCTTT
>-|-|TRBJ2-2|TRBV4-1
CASSQDGAGAVTGELFF
TGCGCCAGCAGCCAAGACGGTGCGGGGGCGGTCACCGGGGAGCTGTTTTTT
>-|-|TRBJ1-5|TRBV27
CASSENWPSGRQPQHF
TGTGCCAGCAGTGAAAACTGGCCCTCAGGGCGTCAGCCCCAGCATTTT
>-|TRBD1|TRBJ1-3|TRBV28
CASSSVPGQAAGNTIYF
TGTGCCAGCAGTTCCGTCCCGGGACAGGCCGCTGGAAACACCATATATTTT
>-|-|TRBJ1-6|TRBV27
CASSLPPSYNSPLHF
TGTGCCAGCAGTCTCCCCCCCTCCTATAATTCACCCCTCCACTTT
>-|-|TRBJ1-2|TRBV6-6
CASRRGAQNGYTF
TGTGCCAGCCGACGGGGGGCGCAGAATGGCTACACCTTC
>once|TRBD1|TRBJ2-1|TRBV6-1
CASSERQGRSEQFF
TGTGCCAGCAGTGAAAGACAGGGAAGGAGTGAGCAGTTCTTC
>-|TRBD1|TRBJ1-2|TRBV6-6
CASTATGTAYGYTF
TGTGCCAGCACCGCAACCGGGACAGCCTATGGCTACACCTTC
>-|-|TRBJ1-2|TRBV6-6
CASTEPGRYGYTF
TGTGCCAGCACCGAACCAGGGCGCTATGGCTACACCTTC
>-|-|TRBJ2-3|TRBV30
CAWRPQGLDTQYF
TGTGCCTGGAGACCCCAGGGGCTAGATACGCAGTATTTT
>-|-|TRBJ1-2|TRBV27
CASSSPGTDGYTF
TGTGCCAGCAGTTCCCCCGGGACGGATGGCTACACCTTC
>-|-|TRBJ2-1|TRBV27
CASSWDVSVNEQFF
TGTGCCAGCAGTTGGGATGTGAGCGTCAATGAGCAGTTCTTC
>once|-|TRBJ1-1|TRBV5-1
CASSRRGGGDTEAFF
TGCGCCAGCAGTCGGAGGGGAGGTGGGGACACTGAAGCTTTCTTT
>-|-|TRBJ2-3|TRBV5-1
CASSPANTDTQYF
TGCGCCAGCAGCCCCGCGAACACAGATACGCAGTATTTT
>-|TRBD2|TRBJ2-3|TRBV5-1
CASSSGLLAIDTQYF
TGCGCCAGCAGCTCGGGATTACTAGCGATAGATACGCAGTATTTT
>-|-|TRBJ2-1|TRBV7-8
CASSLSRPGGGHNEQFF
TGTGCCAGCAGCTTAAGTCGCCCTGGGGGGGGGCACAATGAGCAGTTCTTC
>-|-|TRBJ1-2|TRBV13
CASSLYGTGGYTF
TGTGCCAGCAGCTTATACGGGACGGGCGGCTACACCTTC
>-|-|TRBJ1-1|TRBV12-5
CASGPNYEAEAFF
TGTGCTAGTGGTCCCAATTATGAGGCTGAAGCTTTCTTT
>-|-|TRBJ2-7|TRBV2
CATKRPGVYEQYF
TGTGCCACAAAACGTCCGGGGGTCTACGAGCAGTACTTC
>-|-|TRBJ2-1|TRBV11-1
CASSLAANEQFF
TGTGCCAGCAGCTTGGCAGCGAATGAGCAGTTCTTC
>-|-|TRBJ1-2|TRBV30
CAWSGRVRGYTF
TGTGCCTGGAGTGGGAGGGTCCGGGGCTACACCTTC
>once|-|TRBJ2-5|TRBV2
CASSRTPETQYF
TGTGCCAGCAGTCGGACGCCAGAGACCCAGTACTTC
>few|-|TRBJ1-2|TRBV7-9
CASSLALGGEHGYTF
TGTGCCAGCAGCTTAGCGCTAGGGGGGGAACATGGCTACACCTTC